This TCR beta chain was identified during a study of T cell changes during pregnancy in multiple sclerosis. Germline V CDR1 and CDR2: MNHEY, SVGAGI. V shed 4 bases and J shed 0 bases, with 10 bases lying between them. The CDR3 spans 14 residues. This clone was recorded only once. Clones were read by immunoSEQ multiplex PCR, and TCRdb kept only the in-frame ones, dropping some. In the table there are about 59,000 clones, about 87% of which are singletons. The sequencing sample was made of peripheral blood from another person, used as feeder cells. The source of this sequence is a human donor whose cells served as feeder cells for cultures in a pregnancy study. This chain connects TRBV6-5 to TRBJ2-7; TRBD2 is a possible D gene (5 bases). The chain's CDR3 is CASSFKRNSYEQYF. For the CDR3, the DNA is TGTGCCAGCAGTTTTAAGCGGAACTCCTACGAGCAGTACTTC.